This T cell receptor (beta chain) comes out of a study of regulatory T cells in long-lasting Graves disease. At the level of the study: Freshly diagnosed Graves' patients had used antithyroid drugs for under 3 months. Study-level results: The study found TRBV28, TRBJ1-2 and TRBJ2-5 favored in persistent disease.

A note on this clonotype: Its cognate antigen is unknown.

As for time point: newly diagnosed GD, antithyroid drugs for less than 3 months. PBMCs provided the RNA from which the TCR library was made. Into tubes containing EDTA, approximately 8.5 milliliters of peripheral blood were drawn. Combining iRepertoire HTBI primers with Arm-PCR of CDR3 regions, the authors built TCR beta libraries. MiXCR was run by TCRdb on the multiplex PCR reads, yielding one entry per CDR3 protein. The sample consists of 380,000 or so distinct CDR3 sequences, around 16% of them appearing once. The germline CDR1 and CDR2 sequences are SEHNR and FQNEAQ (reference sequence). CDR3 size: 14 residues. The V segment lost 7 bases and the J segment 7 bases; nucleotides outside the gene matches: 5. This sample was also put to use in a study of T cells in Graves' hyperthyroidism and ophthalmopathy. In that study: An absence of ophthalmopathy progression within 18 months meant stable Graves' hyperthyroidism.

The material was peripheral blood mononuclear cells (PBMCs), obtained at new diagnosis, from a patient treated with antithyroid drugs. The rearrangement links TRBV7-9 to TRBJ1-6, with 9 nucleotides matching TRBD1. The receptor was isolated from a woman aged 18-30 years with Graves disease. CDR3 coding DNA: TGTGCCAGCATCACCGGGACAGGGAATTCACCCCTCCACTTT. This sequence encodes CASITGTGNSPLHF.